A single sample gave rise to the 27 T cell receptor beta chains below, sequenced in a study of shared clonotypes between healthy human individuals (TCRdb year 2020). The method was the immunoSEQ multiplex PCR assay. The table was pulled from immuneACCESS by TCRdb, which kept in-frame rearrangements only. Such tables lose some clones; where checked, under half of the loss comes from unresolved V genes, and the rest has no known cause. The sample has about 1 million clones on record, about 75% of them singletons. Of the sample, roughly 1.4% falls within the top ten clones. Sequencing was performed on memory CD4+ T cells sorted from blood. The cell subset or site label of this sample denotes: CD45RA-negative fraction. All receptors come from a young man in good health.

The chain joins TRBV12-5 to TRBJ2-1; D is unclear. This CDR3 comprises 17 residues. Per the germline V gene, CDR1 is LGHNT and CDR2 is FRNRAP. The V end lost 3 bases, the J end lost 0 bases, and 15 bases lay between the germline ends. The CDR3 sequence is CASGLVVRASSYNEQFF. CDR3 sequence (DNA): TGTGCTAGTGGTTTAGTGGTCCGTGCTAGCTCCTACAATGAGCAGTTCTTC.

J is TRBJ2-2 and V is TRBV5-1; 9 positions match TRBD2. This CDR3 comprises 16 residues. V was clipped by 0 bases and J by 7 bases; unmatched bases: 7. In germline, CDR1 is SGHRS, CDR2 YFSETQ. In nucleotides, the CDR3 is TGCGCCAGCAGCTTGGTGGGTAGCGGGAGTATCGGGGAGCTGTTTTTT. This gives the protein CASSLVGSGSIGELFF.

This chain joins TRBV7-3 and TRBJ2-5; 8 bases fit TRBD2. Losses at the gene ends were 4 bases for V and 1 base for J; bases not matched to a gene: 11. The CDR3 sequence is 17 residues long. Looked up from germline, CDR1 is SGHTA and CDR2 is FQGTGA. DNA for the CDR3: TGTGCCAGCAGCTATGGCTACGCGGGGGGAACCCAAGAGACCCAGTACTTC. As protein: CASSYGYAGGTQETQYF. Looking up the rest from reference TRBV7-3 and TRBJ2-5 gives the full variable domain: GAGVSQTPSNKVTEKGKYVELRCDPISGHTALYWYRQSLGQGPEFLIYFQGTGAADDSGLPNDRFFAVRPEGSVSTLKIQRTERGDSAVYLCASSYGYAGGTQETQYFGPGTRLLVL.

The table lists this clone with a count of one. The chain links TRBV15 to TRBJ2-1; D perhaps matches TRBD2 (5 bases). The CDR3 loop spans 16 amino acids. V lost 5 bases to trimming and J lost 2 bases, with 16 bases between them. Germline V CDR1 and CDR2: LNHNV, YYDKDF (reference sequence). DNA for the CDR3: TGTGCCACCAGCCTACCGGGTCGGGGTACCTACAATGAGCAGTTCTTC. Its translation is CATSLPGRGTYNEQFF.

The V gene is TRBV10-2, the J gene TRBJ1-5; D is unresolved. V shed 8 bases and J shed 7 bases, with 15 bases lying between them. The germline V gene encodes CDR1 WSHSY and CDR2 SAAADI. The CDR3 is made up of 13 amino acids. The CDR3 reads CASGRGMEQPQHF. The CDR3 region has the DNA TGCGCCAGCGGGAGAGGGATGGAGCAGCCCCAGCATTTT.

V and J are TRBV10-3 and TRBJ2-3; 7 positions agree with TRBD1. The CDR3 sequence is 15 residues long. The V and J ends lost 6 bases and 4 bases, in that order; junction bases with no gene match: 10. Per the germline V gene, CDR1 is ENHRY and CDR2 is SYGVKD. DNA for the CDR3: TGTGCCATCAGCGGTACAGGGGCTGAATCAGATACGCAGTATTTT. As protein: CAISGTGAESDTQYF.

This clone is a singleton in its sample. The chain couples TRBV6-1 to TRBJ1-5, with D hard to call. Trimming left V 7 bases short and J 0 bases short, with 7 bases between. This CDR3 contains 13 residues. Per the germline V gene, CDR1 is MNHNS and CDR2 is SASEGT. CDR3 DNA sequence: TGTGCCAGCAAGGACGTTAGCAATCAGCCCCAGCATTTT. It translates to CASKDVSNQPQHF.

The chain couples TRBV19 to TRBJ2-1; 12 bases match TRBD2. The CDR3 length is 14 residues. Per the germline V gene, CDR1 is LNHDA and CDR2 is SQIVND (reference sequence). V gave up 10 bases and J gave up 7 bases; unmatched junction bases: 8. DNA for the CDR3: TGTGCCACCAGGTCCGGACTAGCGGGAAATGAGCAGTTCTTC. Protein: CATRSGLAGNEQFF.

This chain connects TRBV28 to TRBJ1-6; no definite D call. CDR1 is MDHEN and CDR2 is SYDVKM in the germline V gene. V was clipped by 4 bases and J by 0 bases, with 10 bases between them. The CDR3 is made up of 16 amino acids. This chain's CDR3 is CASSWTLSSYNSPLHF. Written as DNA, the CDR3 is TGTGCCAGCAGTTGGACCCTAAGCTCCTATAATTCACCCCTCCACTTT.

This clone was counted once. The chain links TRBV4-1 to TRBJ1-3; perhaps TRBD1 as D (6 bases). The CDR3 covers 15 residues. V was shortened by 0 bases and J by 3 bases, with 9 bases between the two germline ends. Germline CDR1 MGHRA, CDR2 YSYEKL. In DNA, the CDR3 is TGCGCCAGCAGCCAAGATCAGGGGAGTGGAAACACCATATATTTT. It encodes CASSQDQGSGNTIYF.

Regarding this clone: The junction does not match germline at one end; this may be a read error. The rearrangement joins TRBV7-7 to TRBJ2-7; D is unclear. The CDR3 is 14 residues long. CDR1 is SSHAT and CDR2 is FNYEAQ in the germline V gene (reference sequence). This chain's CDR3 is CASSTMMGMGEQYF. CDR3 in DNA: TGTGCTAGCAGCACCATGATGGGGATGGGAGAGCAGTACTTC.

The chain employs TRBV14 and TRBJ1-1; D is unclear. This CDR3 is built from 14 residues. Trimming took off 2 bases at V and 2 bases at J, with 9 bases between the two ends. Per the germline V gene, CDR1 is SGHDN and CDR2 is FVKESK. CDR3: CASSQSSVNTEAFF. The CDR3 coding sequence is TGTGCCAGCAGCCAAAGCTCAGTAAACACTGAAGCTTTCTTT.

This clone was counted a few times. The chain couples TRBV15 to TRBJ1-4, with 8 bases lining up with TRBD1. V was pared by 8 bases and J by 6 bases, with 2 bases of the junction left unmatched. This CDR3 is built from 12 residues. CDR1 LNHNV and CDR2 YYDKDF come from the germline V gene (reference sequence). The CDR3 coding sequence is TGTGCCACCCGACAGGGGTATGAAAAACTGTTTTTT. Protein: CATRQGYEKLFF.

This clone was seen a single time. The CDR3 DNA follows: TGTGCCAGCTCAGCTACAGGGACCTACGAGCAGTACTTC. It specifies CASSATGTYEQYF. The chain employs TRBV18 and TRBJ2-7; a possible D gene is TRBD1 (6 bases). With 5 bases removed from V and 2 bases from J, the gap between germline ends came to 10 bases. The V gene's germline CDR1 is KGHSH and CDR2 LQKENI. This CDR3 spans 13 amino acids.

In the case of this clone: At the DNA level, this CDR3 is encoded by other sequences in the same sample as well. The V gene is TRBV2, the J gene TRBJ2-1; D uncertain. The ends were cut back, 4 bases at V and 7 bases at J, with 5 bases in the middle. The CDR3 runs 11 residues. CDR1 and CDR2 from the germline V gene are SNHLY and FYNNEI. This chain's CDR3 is CASSVFNEQFF. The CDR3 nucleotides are TGTGCCAGCAGTGTTTTTAATGAGCAGTTCTTC. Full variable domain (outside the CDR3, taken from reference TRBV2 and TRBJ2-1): EPEVTQTPSHQVTQMGQEVILRCVPISNHLYFYWYRQILGQKVEFLVSFYNNEISEKSEIFDDQFSVERPDGSNFTLKIRSTKLEDSAMYFCASSVFNEQFFGPGTRLTVL.

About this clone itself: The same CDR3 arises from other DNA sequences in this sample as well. The CDR3, as DNA: TGCGCCAGCAGTACAGGACAGCTCACGGATACGCAGTATTTT. The encoded protein is CASSTGQLTDTQYF. This sequence joins TRBV10-1 and TRBJ2-3, with a weak D call TRBD1 (6 bases). The CDR3 has 14 residues. Germline loops: CDR1 WNHNN, CDR2 SYGVQD (reference sequence). Trimming pared 5 bases from V and 6 bases from J, leaving 15 bases between.

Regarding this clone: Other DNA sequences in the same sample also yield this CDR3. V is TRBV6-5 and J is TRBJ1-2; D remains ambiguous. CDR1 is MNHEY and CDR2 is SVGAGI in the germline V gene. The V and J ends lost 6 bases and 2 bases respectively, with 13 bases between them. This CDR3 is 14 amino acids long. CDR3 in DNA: TGTGCCAGCAGCCCTCCGGGCGGAAACTATGGCTACACCTTC. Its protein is CASSPPGGNYGYTF.

Here the CDR3 DNA reads TGTGCCAGTGAGAATTTTGGGGGAATGAACACTGAAGCTTTCTTT. This gives the protein CASENFGGMNTEAFF. This sequence joins TRBV19 and TRBJ1-1; D may be TRBD1 (5 bases). The CDR3 loop spans 15 amino acids. Germline CDR1 reads LNHDA; CDR2 reads SQIVND (reference sequence). The V and J ends lost 8 bases and 0 bases respectively, with 16 bases between them.

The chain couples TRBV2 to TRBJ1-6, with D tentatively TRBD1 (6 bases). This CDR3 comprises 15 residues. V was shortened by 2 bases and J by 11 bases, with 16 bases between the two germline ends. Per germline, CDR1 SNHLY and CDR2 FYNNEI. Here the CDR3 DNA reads TGTGCCAGCAGTGAACTGGAACAGGGAAGGGCACCCCTCCACTTT. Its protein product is CASSELEQGRAPLHF.

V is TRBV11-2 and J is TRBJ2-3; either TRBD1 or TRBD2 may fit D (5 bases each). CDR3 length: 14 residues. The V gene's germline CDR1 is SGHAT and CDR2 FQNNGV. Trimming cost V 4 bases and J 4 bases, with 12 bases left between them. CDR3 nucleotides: TGTGCCAGCAGCTCGGGACCGGGCGCAGATACGCAGTATTTT. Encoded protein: CASSSGPGADTQYF.

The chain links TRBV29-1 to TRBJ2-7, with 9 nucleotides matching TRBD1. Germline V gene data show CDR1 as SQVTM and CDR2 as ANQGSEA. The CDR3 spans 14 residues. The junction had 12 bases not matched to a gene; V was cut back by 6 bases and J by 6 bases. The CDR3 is CSVALGTGSPEQYF. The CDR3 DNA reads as TGCAGCGTCGCGCTTGGGACAGGGTCTCCCGAGCAGTACTTC.

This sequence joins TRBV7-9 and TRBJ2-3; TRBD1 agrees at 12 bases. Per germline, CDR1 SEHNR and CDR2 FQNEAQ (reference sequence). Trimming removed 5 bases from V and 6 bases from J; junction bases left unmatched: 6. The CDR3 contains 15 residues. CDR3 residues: CASSRGGQGADTQYF. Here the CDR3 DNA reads TGTGCCAGCAGCCGTGGGGGACAGGGGGCGGATACGCAGTATTTT.

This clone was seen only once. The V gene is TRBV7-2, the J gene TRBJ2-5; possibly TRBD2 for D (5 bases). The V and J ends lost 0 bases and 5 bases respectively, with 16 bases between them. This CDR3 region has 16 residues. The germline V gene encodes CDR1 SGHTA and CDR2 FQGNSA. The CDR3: CASSLAGRTGGETQYF. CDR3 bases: TGTGCCAGCAGCTTAGCGGGCAGGACCGGCGGGGAGACCCAGTACTTC.

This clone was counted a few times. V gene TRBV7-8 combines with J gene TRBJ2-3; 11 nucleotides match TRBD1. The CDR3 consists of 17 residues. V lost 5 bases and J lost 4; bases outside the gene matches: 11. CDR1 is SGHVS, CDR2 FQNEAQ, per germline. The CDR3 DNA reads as TGTGCCAGCAGCCCCGATCGGACAGGGGGCGGCGCAGATACGCAGTATTTT. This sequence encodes CASSPDRTGGGADTQYF.

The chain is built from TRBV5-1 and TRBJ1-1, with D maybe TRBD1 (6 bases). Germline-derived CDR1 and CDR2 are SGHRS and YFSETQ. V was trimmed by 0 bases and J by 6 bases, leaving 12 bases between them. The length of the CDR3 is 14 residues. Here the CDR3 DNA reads TGCGCCAGCAGCTTGGCCACAGGGAAGGCTGAAGCTTTCTTT. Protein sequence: CASSLATGKAEAFF.

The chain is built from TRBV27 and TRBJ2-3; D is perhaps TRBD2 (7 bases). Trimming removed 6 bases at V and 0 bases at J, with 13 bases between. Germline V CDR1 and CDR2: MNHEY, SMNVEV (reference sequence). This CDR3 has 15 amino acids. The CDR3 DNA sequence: TGTGCCAGCAGAGGCGGGGGCCGTAGCACAGATACGCAGTATTTT. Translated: CASRGGGRSTDTQYF.

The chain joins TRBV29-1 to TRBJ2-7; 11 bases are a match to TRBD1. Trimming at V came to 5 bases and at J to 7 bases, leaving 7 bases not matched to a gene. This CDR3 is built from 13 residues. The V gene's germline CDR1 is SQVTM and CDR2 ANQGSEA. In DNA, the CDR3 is TGCAGCGTTTTAGGACAGGGGGCGGGTGAGCAGTACTTC. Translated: CSVLGQGAGEQYF.